Following are 15 T cell receptor beta chains from one sample sequenced in a study of blood T cell repertoires in COVID-19. The data were produced by immunoSEQ multiplex PCR, yet TCRdb's version contains in-frame clones alone and is incomplete. The data show about 300,000 clones, roughly 90% seen once. Source material: PBMCs or T cells enriched from blood (not recorded which). The origin of the receptors is a woman under 30 with acute COVID-19.

The chain joins TRBV6-5 to TRBJ1-5; 9 nucleotides line up with TRBD1. Germline assignment: CDR1 MNHEY and CDR2 SVGAGI. V trimming: 6 bases; J trimming: 7 bases; junction bases outside the gene matches: 10. This CDR3 region has 15 residues. For the CDR3, the DNA is TGTGCCAGCAGACCAGCGGGACAGGGTGGGCAGCCCCAGCATTTT. Protein product: CASRPAGQGGQPQHF.

CDR3 amino acids: CASSLDGGAGKYF. CDR3 coding DNA: TGTGCCAGCAGCTTAGATGGGGGAGCGGGCAAGTACTTC. V gene TRBV11-2 combines with J gene TRBJ2-7; perhaps TRBD2 as D (6 bases). The CDR3 contains 13 residues. The germline V and J ends were trimmed by 0 bases and 11 bases, with 14 bases remaining between them. CDR1 SGHAT and CDR2 FQNNGV come from the germline V gene.

J is TRBJ2-1 and V is TRBV5-1; TRBD2 matches 10 bases. The CDR3 runs to 16 residues. Germline CDR1 is SGHRS and CDR2 is YFSETQ. Trimming cost V 0 bases and J 6 bases; bases outside gene matches: 6. This chain's CDR3 is CASSLGGLARSNEQFF. CDR3 nucleotides: TGCGCCAGCAGCTTGGGGGGACTAGCGAGGTCCAATGAGCAGTTCTTC.

V usage is TRBV21-1 and J usage is TRBJ1-2; whether TRBD1, the table's D call, matches the DNA was not checked. TRBV21-1 is reported as a pseudogene. The CDR3 runs to 9 residues. In DNA, the CDR3 is TGTCCAACATTGAATGGCTACACCTTC. This sequence encodes CPTLNGYTF.

The chain uses TRBV27 and TRBJ2-1; D gene uncertain. Between the trimmed V and J ends, which lost 2 bases and 2 bases, there was a span of 7 bases. Per the germline V gene, CDR1 is MNHEY and CDR2 is SMNVEV (reference sequence). CDR3 length equals 14 residues. CDR3 nucleotides: TGTGCCAGCAGTTTACGGCAGGCCTACAATGAGCAGTTCTTC. Translated: CASSLRQAYNEQFF.

This clone was recorded only once. This sequence joins TRBV6-5 and TRBJ1-2; TRBD1 agrees at 9 bases. V lost 5 bases to trimming and J lost 4 bases; unmatched junction nucleotides: 8. Germline CDR1 reads MNHEY; CDR2 reads SVGAGI. There are 15 residues in the CDR3. The CDR3 nucleotides read TGTGCCAGCAGTAAAACAGGGGGCTCGGGCTATGGCTACACCTTC. This encodes CASSKTGGSGYGYTF.

The rearrangement joins TRBV2 to TRBJ2-5; TRBD2 matches at 13 bases. The V and J ends lost 6 bases and 5 bases, in that order; junction bases with no gene match: 12. Germline V lookup: CDR1 SNHLY, CDR2 FYNNEI. The length of the CDR3 is 17 residues. The CDR3 loop reads CASSRGLAGAKLETQYF. In DNA, the CDR3 is TGTGCCAGCAGCCGCGGACTAGCGGGAGCTAAGTTGGAGACCCAGTACTTC.

V usage is TRBV28 and J usage is TRBJ2-1; TRBD1 might be the D (5 bases). Germline assignment: CDR1 MDHEN and CDR2 SYDVKM. The CDR3 has 15 amino acids. V lost 4 bases to trimming and J lost 0 bases, with 10 bases between them. In DNA, the CDR3 is TGTGCCAGCAGTTCTTACAGGAGCTCCTACAATGAGCAGTTCTTC. It yields the protein CASSSYRSSYNEQFF.

This rearrangement joins TRBV11-3 to TRBJ1-6, with D possibly being TRBD1 (6 bases). Germline CDR1 is SGHNT and CDR2 is YENEEA. The CDR3 consists of 13 residues. The ends were cut back, 0 bases at V and 14 bases at J, with 11 bases in the middle. In nucleotides, the CDR3 is TGTGCCAGCAGCTTAGATGGGGGGGCGACCCTCCACTTT. This gives the protein CASSLDGGATLHF.

The rearrangement links TRBV27 to TRBJ1-1; possible D gene TRBD1, 5 bases. The V end lost 6 bases, the J end lost 7 bases, and 9 bases lay between the germline ends. The CDR3 extends over 11 amino acids. Germline assignment: CDR1 MNHEY and CDR2 SMNVEV (reference sequence). CDR3 DNA: TGTGCCAGCAGACTGGGGCTTGAAGCTTTCTTT. It codes for CASRLGLEAFF.

The chain recombines TRBV14 with TRBJ1-6; 9 nucleotides match TRBD1. The V segment lost 2 bases and the J segment 8 bases; nucleotides outside the gene matches: 4. Germline V CDR1 and CDR2: SGHDN, FVKESK. This CDR3 region has 15 residues. CDR3: CASSQLGQGHSPLHF. DNA of the CDR3: TGTGCCAGCAGCCAACTGGGACAGGGTCATTCACCCCTCCACTTT.

About this clone: The junction differs from germline at one of its ends, possibly a read error. The chain uses TRBV7-7 and TRBJ1-1, with unresolved D. Per germline, CDR1 SSHAT and CDR2 FNYEAQ (reference sequence). The CDR3 totals 13 residues. CDR3 loop: CASSVGRDTEAFF. The DNA of the CDR3 is TGTGCTAGCAGCGTTGGGAGGGACACTGAAGCTTTCTTT.

The chain carries TRBV10-3 and TRBJ2-7; the match to TRBD2 covers 7 bases. The CDR3 runs 12 residues. CDR1 is ENHRY and CDR2 is SYGVKD in the germline V gene. V was clipped by 9 bases and J by 3 bases; unmatched bases: 5. DNA of the CDR3: TGTGCCATAGCGGGATTGTACTACGAGCAGTACTTC. The encoded protein is CAIAGLYYEQYF.

This rearrangement joins TRBV29-1 to TRBJ1-1; D not certain. Trimming shortened V by 4 bases and J by 0 bases, and 9 bases separated the two germline ends. The CDR3 loop spans 13 amino acids. The germline V gene has CDR1 SQVTM and CDR2 ANQGSEA. This CDR3 is CSVVQEMNTEAFF. Here the CDR3 DNA reads TGCAGCGTTGTGCAGGAAATGAACACTGAAGCTTTCTTT.

V usage is TRBV7-8 and J usage is TRBJ1-4; D call uncertain. Trimming took 7 bases from V and 4 from J, leaving 13 bases between them. The germline V gene encodes CDR1 SGHVS and CDR2 FQNEAQ. The CDR3 contains 14 residues. The CDR3: CASNERGLNEKLFF. The CDR3 DNA sequence: TGTGCCAGCAACGAACGTGGGCTTAATGAAAAACTGTTTTTT.